This T cell receptor beta chain derives from a study of vaccination and CD4 T cells after COVID-19 (dated 2022 in TCRdb). Context from the whole study: SARS-CoV-2 positivity had been established in the convalescent patients by nasal swab PCR, and mild disease was recorded in several of these patients and severe disease in one. In the convalescent cohort there were six males and four females, among whom were two Hispanic individuals, seven Caucasians, two Asians and one multiracial person. Two doses of either the Pfizer-BioNTech BNT162b2 vaccine (n=8) or the Moderna mRNA-1273 vaccine (n=2) were administered to participants. Post-COVID blood samples were collected from convalescent patients a median of approximately 93 days after diagnosis, with a range of roughly 30 to 161 days. Post-vaccine blood samples were obtained a median of about 72 days after the second vaccine dose, with a range of roughly 13 to 250 days. Culture stimuli were overlapping spike peptide pools from SARS-CoV-2 and from the common cold coronaviruses HCoV-NL63, HCoV-OC43 and HCoV-229E. In control cultures, a CEFX viral epitope pool was used as positive control, an HIV-1 Nef peptide pool was used as negative control, or no peptide was added. In ten to eleven COVID-19 convalescent patients and a handful of infection-naive healthy vaccine recipients, the spike-specific CD4+ TCR repertoire before mRNA vaccination was compared with the repertoire after mRNA vaccination.

General study outcomes and caveats: An increase in the median number of SARS-CoV-2-reactive clonotypes from 21 after infection to some 40 after vaccination was observed, but the change was not found to be significant. Among the post-vaccine SARS-CoV-2-reactive clones in convalescent patients, a median around 86% showed up only after vaccination, which suggests vaccine-specific priming. Of the vaccine-specific clones found in convalescent patients, nearly all (304 of 307) were mono-reactive for SARS-CoV-2 spike instead of being cross-reactive with common cold coronaviruses. Relatively few convalescent patients were included in the study, and early timepoints after natural infection were not analyzed.

The receptor library was made with PCR. DNA from cultured CD4+ T cells was subjected to TCR sequencing with the Oncomine TCR Beta short-read assay at the Johns Hopkins FTIC core. The QIAamp micro DNA kit was used to extract genomic DNA from the cultured CD4+ T cells. Oncomine TCR Beta libraries from cultured CD4+ T cells were pooled with unique dual indexes and sequenced on an Illumina iSeq 100. On the study's bioinformatics: Non-productive sequences were filtered out, and CDR3s that did not start with C, did not end with F or W, or were shorter than 7 amino acids were discarded. The MANAFEST web application was used to identify antigen-specific clonotypes by comparing peptide-stimulated wells against reference wells and other culture wells. Positive clones required FDR below 0.05, an odds ratio above 5, and productive frequency above 0.1% in at least two of three replicate wells. Cross-reactive clonotypes were defined as significantly expanded in both SARS-CoV-2 spike wells and at least one common cold coronavirus spike condition. Levenshtein distances (stringdist) and unrooted phylogenetic trees (ape) in R version 3.6.1 were used to assess CDR3 homology. Clones were called with MiXCR by TCRdb after fastp trimmed the public reads at Q25, and only in-frame beta chains were retained. Rows with one shared CDR3 protein collapse into an entry with the most common genes and DNA. TCRdb's processing, not the authors', yielded these V and J calls. The sample table lists approximately 11,000 distinct CDR3 sequences, around 67% of them with a count of one. The ten largest clones capture 7.5% to 9.5% of the sample.

Note on this clonotype: Its antigen remains undetermined. There are no base qualities to consult, and no much larger clone falls within one base.

This specimen's treatment or condition label, per the study, means: roughly 11-day PBMC culture with coronavirus spike peptide pools or control peptides (ViraFEST assay). To expand antigen-specific T cells with peptide pools and then pick out the expanded clonotypes through TCR sequencing, the study relied on the ViraFEST assay. Positive SARS-CoV-2 PCR tests in the convalescent patients dated from March to December 2020, before Alpha, Beta and Delta variants emerged in the United States. Each well held 1.5 million to 2.5 million PBMCs cultured with roughly 10 ug/ml peptide pools in IMDM containing approximately 5% human AB serum and around 10 IU/ml IL-2. Half of the culture medium was replaced with fresh IL-2-containing medium on days 3 and 7. After 10 days of culture, CD4+ T cells were isolated by negative selection using the EasySep CD4+ T cell isolation kit. PBMCs were separated from whole blood using Ficoll-Paque Plus gradient centrifugation and then either used fresh or cryopreserved at -140C. Culture conditions were generally each tested in triplicate wells.

Spanning cysteine to phenylalanine, the CDR3 consists of 14 amino acids. Only the CDR3 portion is preserved as DNA: 42 bases, with reading frame beginning at the first base. After removal of 6 bases from V and 1 base from J, the junction retains 4 bases not matched to a gene. CDR1 is given as MNHNS and CDR2 as SASEGT, both from the germline V gene. The chain was built from TRBV6-1 and TRBJ2-7; 9 central nucleotides agree with TRBD1. Sequenced: CD4+ T cells from blood, cultured in vitro. This clonotype originated in a human donor who had recovered from COVID-19. The DNA sequence follows: TGTGCCAGCAGGGGGGGACAGGGATCCTACGAGCAGTACTTC. It translates to CASRGGQGSYEQYF.